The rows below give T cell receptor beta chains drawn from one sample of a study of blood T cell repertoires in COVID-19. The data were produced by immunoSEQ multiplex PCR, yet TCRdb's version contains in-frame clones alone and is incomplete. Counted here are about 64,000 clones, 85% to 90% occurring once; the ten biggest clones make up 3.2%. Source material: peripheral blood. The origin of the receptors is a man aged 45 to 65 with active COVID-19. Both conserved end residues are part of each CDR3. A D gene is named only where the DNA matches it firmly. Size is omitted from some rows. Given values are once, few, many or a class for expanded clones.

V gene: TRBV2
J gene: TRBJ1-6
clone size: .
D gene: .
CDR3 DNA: TGTGCCAGCACAGGGTCTCGTTCCTATAATTCACCCCTCCACTTT
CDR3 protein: CASTGSRSYNSPLHF

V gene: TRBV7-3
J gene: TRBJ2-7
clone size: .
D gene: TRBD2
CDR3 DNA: TGTGCCAGCAGCACCACCCGGAGTGGACTAGCGGGGGCCTACGAGCAGTACTTC
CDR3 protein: CASSTTRSGLAGAYEQYF

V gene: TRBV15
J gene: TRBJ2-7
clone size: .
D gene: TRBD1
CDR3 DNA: TGTGCCACCAGCATCTACCGGGACAGGGGTGACGAGCAGTACTTC
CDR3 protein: CATSIYRDRGDEQYF

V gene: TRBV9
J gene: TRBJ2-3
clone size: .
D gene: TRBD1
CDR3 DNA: TGTGCCAGCAGCACTCCCCCGGGACAGGGGCTCGGAGATACGCAGTATTTT
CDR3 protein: CASSTPPGQGLGDTQYF

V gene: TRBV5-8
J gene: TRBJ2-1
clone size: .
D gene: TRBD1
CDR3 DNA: TGTGCCAGCAGTTGGGGGACAGGCTCGGGAGAGCAGTTCTTC
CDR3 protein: CASSWGTGSGEQFF

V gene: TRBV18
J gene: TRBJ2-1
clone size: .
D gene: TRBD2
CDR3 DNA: TGTGCCAGCTCACCACCGGGTGCTAGCGGCAGCTCCTACAATGAGCAGTTCTTC
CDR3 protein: CASSPPGASGSSYNEQFF

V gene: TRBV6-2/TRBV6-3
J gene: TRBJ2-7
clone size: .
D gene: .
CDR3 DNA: TGTGCCAGCAGTCGCTTACAGGGAGAGGGATCCTACGAGCAGTACTTC
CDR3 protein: CASSRLQGEGSYEQYF

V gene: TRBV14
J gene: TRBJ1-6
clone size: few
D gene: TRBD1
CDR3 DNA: TGTGCCAGCAGCCAGGGACAGGGGAATGACAATTCACCCCTCCACTTT
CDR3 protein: CASSQGQGNDNSPLHF

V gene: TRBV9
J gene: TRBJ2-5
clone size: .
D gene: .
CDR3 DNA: TGTGCCAGCAGTTCGGGGAGGGGGTCAGAGACCCAGTACTTC
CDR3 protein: CASSSGRGSETQYF

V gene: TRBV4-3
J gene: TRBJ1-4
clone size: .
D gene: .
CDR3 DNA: TGCGCCAGCAGCCAAGATCAGGGCAGGGTAGGGGAAAAACTGTTTTTT
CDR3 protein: CASSQDQGRVGEKLFF

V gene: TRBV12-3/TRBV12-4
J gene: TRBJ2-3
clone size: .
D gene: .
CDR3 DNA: TGTGCCAGCAGAGAGGTAGCGACAGATACGCAGTATTTT
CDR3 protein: CASREVATDTQYF

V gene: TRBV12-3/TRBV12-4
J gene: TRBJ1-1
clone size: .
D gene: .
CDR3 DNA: TGTGCCAGCAATAGACAGACGAACACTGAAGCTTTCTTT
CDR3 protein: CASNRQTNTEAFF

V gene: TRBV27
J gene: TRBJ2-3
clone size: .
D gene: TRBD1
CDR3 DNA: TGTGCCAGCAGTCCTACTCTGACAGGGGGCGAAGATACGCAGTATTTT
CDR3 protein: CASSPTLTGGEDTQYF

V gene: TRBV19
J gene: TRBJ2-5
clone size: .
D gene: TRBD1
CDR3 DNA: TGTGCCAGTAGCACGACCGGGACAGGGGGCCGAAGAGGGACCCAGTACTTC
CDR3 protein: CASSTTGTGGRRGTQYF

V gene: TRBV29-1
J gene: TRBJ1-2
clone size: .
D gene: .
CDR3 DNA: TGCAGCGTGAGACAGTTTTCTGGGGATGGCTACACCTTC
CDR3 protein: CSVRQFSGDGYTF

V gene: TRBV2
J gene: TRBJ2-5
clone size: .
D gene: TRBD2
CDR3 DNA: TGTGCCAGCAGTGAAGGACTAGCGGGGGGACAAGAGACCCAGTACTTC
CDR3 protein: CASSEGLAGGQETQYF

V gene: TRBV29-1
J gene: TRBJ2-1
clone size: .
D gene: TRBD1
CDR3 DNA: TGCAGCGCCGGGACAGGGTCACGGGGGGAGCAGTTCTTC
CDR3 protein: CSAGTGSRGEQFF

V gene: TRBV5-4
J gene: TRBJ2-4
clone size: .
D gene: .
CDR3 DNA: TGTGCCAGCATGCGTCGAGGGGGCAAAAACATTCAGTACTTC
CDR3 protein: CASMRRGGKNIQYF

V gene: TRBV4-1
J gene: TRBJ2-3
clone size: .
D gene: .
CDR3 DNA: TGCGCCAGCAGCCCCGAGAGGGCTTACACAGATACGCAGTATTTT
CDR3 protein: CASSPERAYTDTQYF

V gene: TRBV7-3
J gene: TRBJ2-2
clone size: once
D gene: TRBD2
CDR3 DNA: TGTGCCAGCAGCGCCAATCTAGCGGGATGGGACACCGGGGAGCTGTTTTTT
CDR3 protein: CASSANLAGWDTGELFF

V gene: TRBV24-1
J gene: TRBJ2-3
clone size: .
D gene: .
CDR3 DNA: TGTGCCACCAGTGATCCTGCCCGATTCAGGGGGGCAGATACGCAGTATTTT
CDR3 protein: CATSDPARFRGADTQYF

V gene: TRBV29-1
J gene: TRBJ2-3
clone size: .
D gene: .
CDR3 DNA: TGCAGCGTTGAAGATCCCACAGGGAGTACGCAGTATTTT
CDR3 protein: CSVEDPTGSTQYF

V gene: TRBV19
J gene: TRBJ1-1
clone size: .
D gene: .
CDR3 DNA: TGTGCCAGTAGTACCAAGGACGCTTTCGGGACCGGGACAATTGCTTTCTTT
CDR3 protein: CASSTKDAFGTGTIAFF

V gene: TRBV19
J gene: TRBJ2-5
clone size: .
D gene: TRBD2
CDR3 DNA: TGTGCCAGTAGTATTAGCGGGAGTGAGACCCAGTACTTC
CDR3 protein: CASSISGSETQYF

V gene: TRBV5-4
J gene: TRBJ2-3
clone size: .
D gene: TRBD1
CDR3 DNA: TGTGCCAGCAGCCCGGACAGGGGAATCTTGAGCACAGATACGCAGTATTTT
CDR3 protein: CASSPDRGILSTDTQYF

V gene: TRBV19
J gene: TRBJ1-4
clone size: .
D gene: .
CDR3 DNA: TGTGCCAGTAGTACTGAGGGGAGGGGTGAAAAACTGTTTTTT
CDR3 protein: CASSTEGRGEKLFF

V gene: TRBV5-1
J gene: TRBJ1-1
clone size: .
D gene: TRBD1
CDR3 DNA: TGCGCCAGCAGCGCGGACAGGGGTGTCGCTGAAGCTTTCTTT
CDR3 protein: CASSADRGVAEAFF

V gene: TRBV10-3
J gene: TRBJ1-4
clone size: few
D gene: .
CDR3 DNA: TGTGCCATCAGTGGAGGGACTAATGAAAAACTGTTTTTT
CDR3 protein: CAISGGTNEKLFF

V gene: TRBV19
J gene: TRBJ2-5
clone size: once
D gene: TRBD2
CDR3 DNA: TGTGCCAGTAGTCCCCCTGAAGCTAGCGGGAGAGAGACCCAGTACTTC
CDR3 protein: CASSPPEASGRETQYF

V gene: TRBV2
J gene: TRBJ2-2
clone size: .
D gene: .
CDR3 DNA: TGTGCCAGCAGTCTGTACAGAACACGAAACACCGGGGAGCTGTTTTTT
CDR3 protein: CASSLYRTRNTGELFF

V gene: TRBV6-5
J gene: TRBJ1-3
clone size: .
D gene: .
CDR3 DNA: TGTGCCAGCAAATCCGGGAGCACCCACGGAAACACCATATATTTT
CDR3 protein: CASKSGSTHGNTIYF

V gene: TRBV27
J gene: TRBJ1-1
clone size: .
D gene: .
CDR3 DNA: TGTGCCAGCAGTTTGAGCCCATTGAACACTGAAGCTTTCTTT
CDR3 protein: CASSLSPLNTEAFF

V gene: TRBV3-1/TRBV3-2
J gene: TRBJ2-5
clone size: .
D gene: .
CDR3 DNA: TGTGCCAGCAGCCTCGAAAGCGAAGAGACCCAGTACTTC
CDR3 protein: CASSLESEETQYF

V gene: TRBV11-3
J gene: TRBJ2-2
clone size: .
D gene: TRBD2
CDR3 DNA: TGTGCCAGCAGTTTCGGGGGGGCGAACACCGGGGAGCTGTTTTTT
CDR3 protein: CASSFGGANTGELFF

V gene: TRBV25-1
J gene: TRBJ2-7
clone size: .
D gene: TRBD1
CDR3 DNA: TGTGCCAGCGGAGGGACAGGGGGCACCTACGAGCAGTACTTC
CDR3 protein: CASGGTGGTYEQYF

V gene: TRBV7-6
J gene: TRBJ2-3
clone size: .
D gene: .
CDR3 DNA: TGTGCCAGCAGCTTAAGGGCAGGGGTAGTCACAGATACGCAGTATTTT
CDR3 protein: CASSLRAGVVTDTQYF

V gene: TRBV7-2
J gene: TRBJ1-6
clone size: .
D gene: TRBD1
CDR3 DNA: TGTGCCAGCAGCTTAGGGGGGACAGGGAGGGTTCGATCACCCCTCCACTTT
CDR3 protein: CASSLGGTGRVRSPLHF

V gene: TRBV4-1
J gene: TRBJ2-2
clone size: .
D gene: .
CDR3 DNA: TGCGCCAGCAGCCAAGGTATACTCGAAGGGGGCACCGGGGAGCTGTTTTTT
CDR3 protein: CASSQGILEGGTGELFF

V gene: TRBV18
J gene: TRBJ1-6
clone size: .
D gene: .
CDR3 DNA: TGTGCCAGCTCACCACGGTCAGGTTCCTCACCCCTCCACTTT
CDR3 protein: CASSPRSGSSPLHF

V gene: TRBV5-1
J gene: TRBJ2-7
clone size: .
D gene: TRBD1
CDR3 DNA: TGCGCCAGCAGCGGACAGGGCTACGAGCAGTACTTC
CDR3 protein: CASSGQGYEQYF

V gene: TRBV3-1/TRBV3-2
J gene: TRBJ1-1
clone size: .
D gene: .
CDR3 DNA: TGTGCCAGCAGTCGAGTGGGGCGAGGCACTGAAGCTTTCTTT
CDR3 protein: CASSRVGRGTEAFF

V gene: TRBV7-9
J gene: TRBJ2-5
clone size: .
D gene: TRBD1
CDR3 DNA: TGTGCCAGCAGCTTCGCAGGGGGTTTAGAGACCCAGTACTTC
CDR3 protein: CASSFAGGLETQYF

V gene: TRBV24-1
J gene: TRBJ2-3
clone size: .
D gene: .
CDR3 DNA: TGTGCCACCAGTGACCCCGCAGGGGAGGGGACAGATACGCAGTATTTT
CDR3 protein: CATSDPAGEGTDTQYF

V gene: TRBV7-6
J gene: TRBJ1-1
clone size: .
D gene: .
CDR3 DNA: TGTGCCAGCAGCTTTACCTCCCAGGGTACTGAAGCTTTCTTT
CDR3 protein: CASSFTSQGTEAFF

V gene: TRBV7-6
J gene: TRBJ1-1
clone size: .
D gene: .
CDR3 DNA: TGTGCCAGCAGCTTAGTCGTTGGCAGGGCGAACACTGAAGCTTTCTTT
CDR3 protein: CASSLVVGRANTEAFF

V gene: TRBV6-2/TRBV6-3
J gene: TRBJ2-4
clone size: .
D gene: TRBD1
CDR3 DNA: TGTGCCAGCAGTTACTCGTCGGGACAGGTCGGAGTCATTCAGTACTTC
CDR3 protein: CASSYSSGQVGVIQYF

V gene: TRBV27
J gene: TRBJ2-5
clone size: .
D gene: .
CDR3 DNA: TGTGCCAGCACCCCTGAGACCCAGTACTTC
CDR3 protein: CASTPETQYF

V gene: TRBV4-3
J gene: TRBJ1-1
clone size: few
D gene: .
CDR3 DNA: TGCGCCAGCAGCCAAGCCCCCGGCGGATTGAACACTGAAGCTTTCTTT
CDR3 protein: CASSQAPGGLNTEAFF

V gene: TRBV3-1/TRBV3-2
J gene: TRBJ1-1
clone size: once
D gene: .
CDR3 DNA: TGTGCCAGCAGGGGAGGCACTGAAGCTTTCTTT
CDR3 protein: CASRGGTEAFF

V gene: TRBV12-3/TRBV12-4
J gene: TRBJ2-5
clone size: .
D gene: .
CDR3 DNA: TGTGCCAGCAGCCCGACCGGGGTAGAGACCCAGTACTTC
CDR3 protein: CASSPTGVETQYF

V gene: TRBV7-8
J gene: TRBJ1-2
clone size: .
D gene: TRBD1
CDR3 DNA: TGTGCCAGCAGCCCGGACAGGGGGGTGGTTGGCTACACCTTC
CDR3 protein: CASSPDRGVVGYTF

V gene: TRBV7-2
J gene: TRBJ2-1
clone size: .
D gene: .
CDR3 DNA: TGTGCCAGCAGCTTATCCGTAGCGGCCTCCAGCAGTCGGCAGTTCTTC
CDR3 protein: CASSLSVAASSSRQFF

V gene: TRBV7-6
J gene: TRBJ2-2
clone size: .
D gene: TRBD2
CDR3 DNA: TGTGCCAGCAACATCGGGGGGGCCCACACCGGGGAGCTGTTTTTT
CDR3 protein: CASNIGGAHTGELFF

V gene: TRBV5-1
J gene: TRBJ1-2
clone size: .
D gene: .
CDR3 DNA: TGCGCCAGCAGCTTGGACAGACACGAGAACTATGGCTACACCTTC
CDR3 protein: CASSLDRHENYGYTF

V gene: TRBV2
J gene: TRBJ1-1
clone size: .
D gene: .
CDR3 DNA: TGTGCCAGCAGTGAAGAGGGTCCGGGGAAAGCTTTCTTT
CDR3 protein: CASSEEGPGKAFF

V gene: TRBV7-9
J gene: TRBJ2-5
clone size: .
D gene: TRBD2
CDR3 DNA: TGTGCCAGCAGCTCCCGACTAGCCCAAGAGACCCAGTACTTC
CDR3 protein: CASSSRLAQETQYF

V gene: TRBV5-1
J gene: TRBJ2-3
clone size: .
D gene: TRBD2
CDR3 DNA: TGCGCCAGCAGCTCGCGGCGGGGGCTTCTGGGACTAGGAGTCCCAGATACGCAGTATTTT
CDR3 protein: CASSSRRGLLGLGVPDTQYF